The 25 T cell receptor beta chains below all came from one sample that was sequenced in a study of shared clonotypes between healthy human individuals. Profiling relied on immunoSEQ multiplex PCR, and the TCRdb table lists in-frame clones only, not all of them. The table includes around 1,900,000 clones, over 85% detected once. Positively selected for CCR7, the CD45RO-negative cells used as naive CD8 cells excluded terminally differentiated effector memory CD45RA+ cells. The sample consisted of naive CD8+ T cells from PBMCs. The receptors come from a man between 18 and 35 years old in good health. Some clones in this sample may be carry-over from other donors' samples.

The chain recombines TRBV28 with TRBJ2-7; D is unclear. The CDR3 loop spans 16 amino acids. Germline V gene data show CDR1 as MDHEN and CDR2 as SYDVKM. The V end lost 5 bases, the J end lost 5 bases, and 22 bases lay between the germline ends. The DNA for the CDR3 is TGTGCCAGCAGTCCTCGGACGGCCGTCCTTCGGAACGAGCAGTACTTC. It codes for CASSPRTAVLRNEQYF.

The chain carries TRBV27 and TRBJ2-5; the D is unclear. Germline loops: CDR1 MNHEY, CDR2 SMNVEV (reference sequence). There are 15 residues in the CDR3. Trimming removed 5 bases from V and 5 bases from J, with 18 bases in between. In DNA form, the CDR3 reads TGTGCCAGCAGTCCGGCGAAGAGAGCTTCCGAGACCCAGTACTTC. Translating gives CASSPAKRASETQYF.

J is TRBJ2-1 and V is TRBV4-2, with 9 bases identical to TRBD2. CDR1 LGHNA and CDR2 YNFKEQ come from the germline V gene. V was pared by 8 bases and J by 7 bases, with 9 bases of the junction left unmatched. The CDR3 is 14 residues long. The CDR3 nucleotides are TGTGCCAGCCGGGAGCTAGCGGGAAGGAATGAGCAGTTCTTC. Translated: CASRELAGRNEQFF.

The chain is built from TRBV10-1 and TRBJ2-1; 11 bases fit TRBD2. V was pared by 6 bases and J by 0 bases, with 19 bases of the junction left unmatched. Germline CDR1 WNHNN, CDR2 SYGVQD (reference sequence). The CDR3 length is 21 residues. Here the CDR3 reads CASSVVGLAERGPSSYNEQFF. CDR3 nucleotide sequence: TGCGCCAGCAGCGTGGTGGGACTAGCGGAAAGGGGTCCTAGCTCCTACAATGAGCAGTTCTTC.

The V call is TRBV10-2, the J call TRBJ1-2, with D tentatively TRBD1 (6 bases). Germline loops: CDR1 WSHSY, CDR2 SAAADI. The length of the CDR3 is 11 residues. V gave up 6 bases and J gave up 14 bases, with 16 bases separating them. The DNA of the CDR3 is TGCGCCAGCAGACAGACAGGCCCTTGGACCTTC. Protein sequence: CASRQTGPWTF.

The table lists this clone with a count of one. This chain connects TRBV11-2 to TRBJ2-7, with 7 bases matching TRBD2. V shed 1 base and J 1 base; nucleotides not matched to a gene: 7. The CDR3 has 16 amino acids. The germline V gene has CDR1 SGHAT and CDR2 FQNNGV. The CDR3 nucleotides are TGTGCCAGCAGCTTAGGCACCGGGACTACTTCCTACGAGCAGTACTTC. Translating gives CASSLGTGTTSYEQYF. The full variable domain, with the rest looked up from reference TRBV11-2 and TRBJ2-7, is EAGVAQSPRYKIIEKRQSVAFWCNPISGHATLYWYQQILGQGPKLLIQFQNNGVVDDSQLPKDRFSAERLKGVDSTLKIQPAKLEDSAVYLCASSLGTGTTSYEQYFGPGTRLTVT.

This rearrangement joins TRBV9 to TRBJ2-7; 10 positions agree with TRBD2. Germline V gene data show CDR1 as SGDLS and CDR2 as YYNGEE. The CDR3 sequence is 15 residues long. V trimming: 2 bases; J trimming: 4 bases; junction bases outside the gene matches: 6. Here the CDR3 reads CASSVLAGDGYEQYF. The CDR3 DNA reads TGTGCCAGCAGCGTCCTAGCGGGAGACGGTTACGAGCAGTACTTC. Full variable domain (missing parts from reference TRBV9 and TRBJ2-7): DSGVTQTPKHLITATGQRVTLRCSPRSGDLSVYWYQQSLDQGLQFLIQYYNGEERAKGNILERFSAQQFPDLHSELNLSSLELGDSALYFCASSVLAGDGYEQYFGPGTRLTVT.

The chain is built from TRBV7-6 and TRBJ1-1; D remains ambiguous. V was shortened by 2 bases and J by 4 bases, with 8 bases between the two germline ends. The CDR3 has 13 residues. CDR1 and CDR2 from the germline V gene are SGHVS and FNYEAQ. The CDR3 DNA sequence: TGTGCCAGCAGCTTACCTGGAACCACTGAAGCTTTCTTT. Its protein product is CASSLPGTTEAFF.

V is TRBV5-8 and J is TRBJ2-3; D remains unclear. CDR3 length: 14 residues. CDR1 and CDR2 from the germline V gene are SGHTS and YDEGEE. Trimming removed 3 bases from V and 6 bases from J, with 14 bases in between. CDR3 DNA: TGTGCCAGCAGCTCCGGTAGGATGCAGGATACGCAGTATTTT. As protein: CASSSGRMQDTQYF.

This chain connects TRBV2 to TRBJ2-1, with D possibly TRBD1 on 6 matching bases. Trimming shortened V by 0 bases and J by 7 bases, and 10 bases separated the two germline ends. The CDR3 has 14 residues. Per the germline V gene, CDR1 is SNHLY and CDR2 is FYNNEI. In DNA form, the CDR3 reads TGTGCCAGCAGTGAAGCGCTTCAGGGGAATGAGCAGTTCTTC. Encoded protein: CASSEALQGNEQFF.

This chain links TRBV19 with TRBJ1-5, with 7 bases identical to TRBD1. This CDR3 comprises 13 residues. Per the germline V gene, CDR1 is LNHDA and CDR2 is SQIVND (reference sequence). The V gene end was trimmed by 6 bases and the J gene end by 5 bases; junction bases not matched to a gene: 4. The CDR3 nucleotides are TGTGCCAGTAGGGTAGACAGGGATCAGCCCCAGCATTTT. This codes for CASRVDRDQPQHF.

This clone was seen a few times. V gene TRBV15 combines with J gene TRBJ2-7, with 7 bases fitting TRBD1. V was pared by 8 bases and J by 9 bases, with 13 bases of the junction left unmatched. The CDR3 spans 13 residues. The germline CDR1 and CDR2 sequences are LNHNV and YYDKDF (reference sequence). CDR3 nucleotide sequence: TGTGCCACCCGCGCCCGGGACAGCCTTGGGCAGTACTTC. Translated: CATRARDSLGQYF.

This clone was picked up one time. The DNA of the CDR3 is TGTGCCAGCAGCTTCGGGGGAGCCCGCCGAAACTCCGATACGCAGTATTTT. Translating gives CASSFGGARRNSDTQYF. The chain couples TRBV7-9 to TRBJ2-3; the D gene is possibly TRBD2 (6 bases). The CDR3 length is 17 residues. The germline V and J ends were trimmed by 3 bases and 6 bases, with 22 bases remaining between them. CDR1 and CDR2 (germline): SEHNR, FQNEAQ (reference sequence). Drawing the rest from reference TRBV7-9 and TRBJ2-3, the complete variable domain is DTGVSQNPRHKITKRGQNVTFRCDPISEHNRLYWYRQTLGQGPEFLTYFQNEAQLEKSRLLSDRFSAERPKGSFSTLEIQRTEQGDSAMYLCASSFGGARRNSDTQYFGPGTRLTVL.

The chain recombines TRBV28 with TRBJ2-3, with D hard to call. Germline CDR1 reads MDHEN; CDR2 reads SYDVKM. V was cut by 2 bases and J by 6 bases, with 12 bases left in between. The CDR3 consists of 14 residues. The CDR3 nucleotides are TGTGCCAGCAGTTTACTCCGGGCCGGGGATACGCAGTATTTT. It translates to CASSLLRAGDTQYF.

The CDR3 region is CASSVGREGQDTQYF. For the CDR3, the DNA is TGTGCCAGCAGCGTAGGTCGGGAGGGCCAGGATACGCAGTATTTT. This chain links TRBV9 with TRBJ2-3; 8 nucleotides agree with TRBD2. Germline V CDR1 and CDR2: SGDLS, YYNGEE. This CDR3 is built from 15 residues. The V gene end was trimmed by 0 bases and the J gene end by 6 bases; junction bases not matched to a gene: 6.

Note on this clone: Additional DNA sequences in this sample encode the identical CDR3. In DNA form, the CDR3 reads TGTGCCAGCAGCCCACTAGCGGGAGTGAGGACAGATACGCAGTATTTT. Translated: CASSPLAGVRTDTQYF. The gene calls are TRBV7-9 and TRBJ2-3, with 11 bases that match TRBD2. This CDR3 is built from 16 residues. Germline CDR1 reads SEHNR; CDR2 reads FQNEAQ (reference sequence). Trimming at V came to 5 bases and at J to 3 bases, leaving 7 bases not matched to a gene.

V and J are TRBV7-3 and TRBJ2-7; 7 nucleotides agree with TRBD1. The CDR3 consists of 17 residues. The germline V gene encodes CDR1 SGHTA and CDR2 FQGTGA. V lost 4 bases, J lost 2 bases, and 14 bases stayed unmatched. This chain's CDR3 is CASSSLDLRDSAYEQYF. The CDR3 coding sequence is TGTGCCAGCAGCTCCCTCGATCTCCGGGACAGTGCCTACGAGCAGTACTTC.

This rearrangement joins TRBV9 to TRBJ2-2; D may be TRBD2 (6 bases). Germline CDR1 and CDR2: SGDLS and YYNGEE. The CDR3 length is 15 residues. Trimming removed 4 bases at V and 4 bases at J, with 14 bases between. CDR3 sequence (DNA): TGTGCCAGCAGCCCACCGAGACTAGTCACCGGGGAGCTGTTTTTT. Its protein is CASSPPRLVTGELFF.

The chain joins TRBV9 to TRBJ2-2; 10 bases fit TRBD1. From germline, CDR1 is SGDLS and CDR2 YYNGEE. V lost 2 bases and J lost 7; bases outside the gene matches: 8. The CDR3 is made up of 16 amino acids. CDR3 region: CASSVVPGQGIGELFF. The CDR3 DNA sequence: TGTGCCAGCAGCGTTGTTCCGGGACAGGGGATCGGGGAGCTGTTTTTT.

The rearrangement uses TRBV6-5 and TRBJ1-2, with D tentatively TRBD1 (5 bases). CDR3 length: 14 amino acids. V was shortened by 6 bases and J by 4 bases, with 15 bases between the two germline ends. CDR1 is MNHEY and CDR2 is SVGAGI in the germline V gene. In nucleotides, the CDR3 is TGTGCCAGCAGCCAGGGCCCGAGGAGCTATGGCTACACCTTC. This codes for CASSQGPRSYGYTF.

The chain couples TRBV15 to TRBJ2-5; TRBD2 agrees at 7 bases. Germline-derived CDR1 and CDR2 are LNHNV and YYDKDF (reference sequence). CDR3 length: 12 residues. V was clipped by 7 bases and J by 3 bases; unmatched bases: 2. The chain's CDR3 is CATNRGEETQYF. The CDR3, as DNA: TGTGCCACCAATCGGGGGGAAGAGACCCAGTACTTC.

This rearrangement joins TRBV7-2 to TRBJ1-1; D gene uncertain. This CDR3 is 14 amino acids long. V lost 2 bases, J lost 2 bases, and 9 bases lay in between. CDR1 SGHTA and CDR2 FQGNSA come from the germline V gene. The CDR3 spells CASSLPRPNTEAFF. The CDR3 DNA reads TGTGCCAGCAGCTTACCTCGGCCCAACACTGAAGCTTTCTTT. Full variable domain (missing parts from reference TRBV7-2 and TRBJ1-1): GAGVSQSPSNKVTEKGKDVELRCDPISGHTALYWYRQSLGQGLEFLIYFQGNSAPDKSGLPSDRFSAERTGGSVSTLTIQRTQQEDSAVYLCASSLPRPNTEAFFGQGTRLTVV.

The chain links TRBV6-5 to TRBJ2-7; no clear D. Trimming removed 7 bases at V and 6 bases at J, with 10 bases between. The CDR3 has 11 amino acids. Per germline, CDR1 MNHEY and CDR2 SVGAGI. CDR3 bases: TGTGCCAGCAAGAGTGTCGGCGAGCAGTACTTC. It specifies CASKSVGEQYF.

The rearrangement uses TRBV7-9 and TRBJ1-4; D not certain. Germline-derived CDR1 and CDR2 are SEHNR and FQNEAQ (reference sequence). With 5 bases removed from V and 4 bases from J, the gap between germline ends came to 14 bases. This CDR3 contains 15 residues. The CDR3 spells CASSSKSGVNEKLFF. As DNA, the CDR3 is TGTGCCAGCAGCAGTAAATCGGGAGTTAATGAAAAACTGTTTTTT.

The chain recombines TRBV29-1 with TRBJ2-5; 7 bases are shared with TRBD1. The CDR3 length is 12 residues. The V gene's germline CDR1 is SQVTM and CDR2 ANQGSEA. Trimming took 6 bases from V and 6 from J; bases not matched to a gene: 7. CDR3 region: CSVHGQDQTQYF. DNA of the CDR3: TGCAGCGTACACGGACAGGACCAGACCCAGTACTTC.